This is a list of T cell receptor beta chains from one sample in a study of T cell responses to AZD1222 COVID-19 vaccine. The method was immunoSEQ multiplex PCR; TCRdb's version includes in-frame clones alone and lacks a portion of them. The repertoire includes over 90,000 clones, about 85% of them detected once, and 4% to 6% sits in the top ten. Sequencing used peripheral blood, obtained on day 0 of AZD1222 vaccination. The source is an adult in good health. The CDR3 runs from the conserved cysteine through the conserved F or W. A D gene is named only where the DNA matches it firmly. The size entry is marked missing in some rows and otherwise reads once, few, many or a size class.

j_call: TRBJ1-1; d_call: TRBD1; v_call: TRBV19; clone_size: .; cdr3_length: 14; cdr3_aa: CASSMVRGLTEAFF; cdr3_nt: TGTGCCAGTAGTATGGTGAGGGGGCTAACTGAAGCTTTCTTT
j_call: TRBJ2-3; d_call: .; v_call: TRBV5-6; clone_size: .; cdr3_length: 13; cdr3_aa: CASSLGATDTQYF; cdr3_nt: TGTGCCAGCAGCTTGGGGGCCACAGATACGCAGTATTTT
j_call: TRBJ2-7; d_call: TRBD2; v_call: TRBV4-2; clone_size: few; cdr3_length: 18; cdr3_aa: CASSQGIGTRGKTYEQYF; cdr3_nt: TGTGCCAGCAGCCAAGGGATCGGGACTAGGGGAAAGACCTACGAGCAGTACTTC
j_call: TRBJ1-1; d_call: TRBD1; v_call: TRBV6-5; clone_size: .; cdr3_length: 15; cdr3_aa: CASTPGWTGYTEAFF; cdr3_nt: TGTGCCAGCACCCCGGGGTGGACAGGGTACACTGAAGCTTTCTTT
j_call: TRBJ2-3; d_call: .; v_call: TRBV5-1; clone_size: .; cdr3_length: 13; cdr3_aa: CASSTRQADTQYF; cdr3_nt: TGCGCCAGCAGCACCCGACAGGCAGATACGCAGTATTTT
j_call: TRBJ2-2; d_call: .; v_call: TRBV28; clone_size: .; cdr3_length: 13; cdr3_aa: CASSFSRTGELFF; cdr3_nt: TGTGCCAGCAGTTTTAGCCGGACCGGGGAGCTGTTTTTT
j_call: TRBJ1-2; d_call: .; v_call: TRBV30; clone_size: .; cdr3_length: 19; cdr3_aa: CAWSATLQIQGYPNYGYTF; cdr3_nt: TGTGCCTGGAGCGCAACCCTCCAAATTCAGGGTTACCCTAACTATGGCTACACCTTC
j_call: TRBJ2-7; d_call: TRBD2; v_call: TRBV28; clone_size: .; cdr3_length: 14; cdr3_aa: CASRTIAGHYEQYF; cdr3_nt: TGTGCCAGCAGGACTATAGCGGGGCACTACGAGCAGTACTTC
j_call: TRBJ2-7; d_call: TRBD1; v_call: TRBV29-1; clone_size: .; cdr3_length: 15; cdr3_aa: CSVPKAGTGGGEQYF; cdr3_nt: TGCAGCGTCCCCAAGGCGGGGACAGGGGGCGGCGAGCAGTACTTC
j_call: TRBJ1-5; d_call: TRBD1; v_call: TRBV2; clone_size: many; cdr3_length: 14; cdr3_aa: CASSEGGQFQPQHF; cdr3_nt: TGTGCCAGCAGTGAAGGGGGACAGTTCCAGCCCCAGCATTTT
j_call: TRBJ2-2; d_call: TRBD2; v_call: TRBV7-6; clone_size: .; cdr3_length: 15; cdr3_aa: CASTPRGGPTGELFF; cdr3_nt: TGTGCCAGCACCCCACGGGGGGGCCCTACCGGGGAGCTGTTTTTT
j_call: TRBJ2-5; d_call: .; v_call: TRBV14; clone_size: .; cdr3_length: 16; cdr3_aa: CASSQAGVEPQETQYF; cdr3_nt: TGTGCCAGCAGCCAAGCCGGGGTGGAGCCGCAAGAGACCCAGTACTTC
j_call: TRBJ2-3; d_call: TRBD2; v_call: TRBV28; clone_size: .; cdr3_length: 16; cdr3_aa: CASRFSGEWSTDTQYF; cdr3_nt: TGTGCCAGCAGATTTAGCGGGGAGTGGAGCACAGATACGCAGTATTTT
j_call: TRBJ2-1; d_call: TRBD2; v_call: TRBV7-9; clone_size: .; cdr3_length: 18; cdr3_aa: CASSSGTSGGPLNNEQFF; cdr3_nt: TGTGCCAGCAGCTCGGGGACTAGCGGGGGACCCCTCAACAATGAGCAGTTCTTC
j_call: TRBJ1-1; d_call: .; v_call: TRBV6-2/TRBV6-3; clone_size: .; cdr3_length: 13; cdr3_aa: CASSLQVGTEAFF; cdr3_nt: TGTGCCAGCAGTCTACAGGTGGGCACTGAAGCTTTCTTT
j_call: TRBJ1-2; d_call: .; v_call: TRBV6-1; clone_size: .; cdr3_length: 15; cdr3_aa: CASSESGGRPGGYTF; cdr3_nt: TGTGCCAGCAGTGAAAGTGGGGGCCGGCCCGGTGGCTACACCTTC
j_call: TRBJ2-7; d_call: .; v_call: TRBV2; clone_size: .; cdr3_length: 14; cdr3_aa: CASHTSGDLYEQYF; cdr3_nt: TGTGCCAGCCACACATCCGGGGACCTCTACGAGCAGTACTTC
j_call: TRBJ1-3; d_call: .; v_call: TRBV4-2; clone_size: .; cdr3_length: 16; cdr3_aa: CASSQETGPSGNTIYF; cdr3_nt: TGTGCCAGCAGCCAAGAAACCGGCCCCTCTGGAAACACCATATATTTT
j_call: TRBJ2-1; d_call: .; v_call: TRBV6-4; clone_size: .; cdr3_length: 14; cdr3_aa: CASSEAHGWNEQFF; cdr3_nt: TGTGCCAGCAGTGAGGCACATGGCTGGAATGAGCAGTTCTTC
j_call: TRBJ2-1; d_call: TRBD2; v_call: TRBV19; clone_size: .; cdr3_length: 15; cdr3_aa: CASSMTSGLINEQFF; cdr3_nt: TGTGCCAGTAGTATGACTAGCGGGTTGATCAATGAGCAGTTCTTC
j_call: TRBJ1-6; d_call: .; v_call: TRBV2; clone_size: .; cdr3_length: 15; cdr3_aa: CASTQENSYNSPLHF; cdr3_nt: TGTGCCAGCACCCAGGAGAACTCCTATAATTCACCCCTCCACTTT
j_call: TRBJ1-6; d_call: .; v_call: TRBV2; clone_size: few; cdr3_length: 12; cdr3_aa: CASNNPPSPLHF; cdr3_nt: TGTGCCAGCAACAACCCCCCTTCACCCCTCCACTTT
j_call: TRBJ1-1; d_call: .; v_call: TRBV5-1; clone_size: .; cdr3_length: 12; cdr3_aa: CASSLPDTEAFF; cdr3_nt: TGCGCCAGCAGCCTACCGGACACTGAAGCTTTCTTT
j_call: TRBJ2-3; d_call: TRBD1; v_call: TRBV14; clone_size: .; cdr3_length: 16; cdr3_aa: CASSQVQGATQDTQYF; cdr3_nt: TGTGCCAGCAGCCAAGTCCAGGGGGCAACACAAGATACGCAGTATTTT
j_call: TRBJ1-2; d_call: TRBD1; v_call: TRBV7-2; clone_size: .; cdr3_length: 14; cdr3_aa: CASSLQGANYGYTF; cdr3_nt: TGTGCCAGCAGCCTGCAGGGGGCCAACTATGGCTACACCTTC
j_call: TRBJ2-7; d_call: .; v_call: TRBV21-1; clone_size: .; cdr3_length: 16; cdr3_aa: CASSKRIPHPLYEQYF; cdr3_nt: TGTGCCAGCAGCAAGAGGATCCCTCACCCCCTTTACGAGCAGTACTTC
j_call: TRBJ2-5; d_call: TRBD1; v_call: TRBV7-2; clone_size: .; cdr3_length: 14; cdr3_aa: CASRRTGAQETQYF; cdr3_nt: TGTGCCAGCAGGCGGACAGGGGCACAAGAGACCCAGTACTTC
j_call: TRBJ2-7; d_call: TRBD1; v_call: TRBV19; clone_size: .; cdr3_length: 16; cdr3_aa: CASSRQGQLSRAEQYF; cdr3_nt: TGTGCCAGTAGCCGACAGGGGCAACTCAGCAGGGCCGAGCAGTACTTC
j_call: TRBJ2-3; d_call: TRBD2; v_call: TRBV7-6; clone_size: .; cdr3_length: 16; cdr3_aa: CASSLTSGRSTDTQYF; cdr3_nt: TGTGCCAGCAGCCTCACTAGCGGAAGAAGCACAGATACGCAGTATTTT
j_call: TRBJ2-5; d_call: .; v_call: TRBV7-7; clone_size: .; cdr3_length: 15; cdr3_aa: CASSLSPSGQETQYF; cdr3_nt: TGTGCTAGCAGCTTATCCCCTTCGGGCCAAGAGACCCAGTACTTC
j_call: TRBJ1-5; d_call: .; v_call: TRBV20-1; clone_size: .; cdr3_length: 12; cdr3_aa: CSASDGYQPQHF; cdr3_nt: TGCAGTGCAAGTGACGGCTATCAGCCCCAGCATTTT
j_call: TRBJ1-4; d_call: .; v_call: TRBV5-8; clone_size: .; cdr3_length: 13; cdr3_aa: CASSWVNYEKLFF; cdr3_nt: TGTGCCAGCAGCTGGGTCAACTATGAAAAACTGTTTTTT
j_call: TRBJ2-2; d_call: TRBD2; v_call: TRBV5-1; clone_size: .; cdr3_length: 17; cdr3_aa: CASSPGLAGGNTGELFF; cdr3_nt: TGCGCCAGCAGCCCCGGACTAGCGGGGGGGAACACCGGGGAGCTGTTTTTT
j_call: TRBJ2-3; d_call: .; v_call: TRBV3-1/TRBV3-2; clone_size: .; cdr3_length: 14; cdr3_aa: CASSQGRNTDTQYF; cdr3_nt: TGTGCCAGCAGCCAAGGGCGGAACACAGATACGCAGTATTTT
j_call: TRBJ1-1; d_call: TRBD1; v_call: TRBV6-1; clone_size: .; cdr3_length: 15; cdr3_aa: CASSEGQGKNTEAFF; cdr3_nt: TGTGCCAGCAGTGAGGGACAGGGGAAGAACACTGAAGCTTTCTTT
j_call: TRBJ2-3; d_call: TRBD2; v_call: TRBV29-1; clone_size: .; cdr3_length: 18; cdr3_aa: CSVAPRLAGGPSTDTQYF; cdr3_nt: TGCAGCGTTGCCCCCCGACTAGCGGGAGGGCCCAGCACAGATACGCAGTATTTT
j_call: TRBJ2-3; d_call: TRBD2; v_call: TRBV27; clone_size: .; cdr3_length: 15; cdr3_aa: CASSFSLGGFDTQYF; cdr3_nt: TGTGCCAGCAGTTTTTCCCTCGGGGGGTTCGATACGCAGTATTTT
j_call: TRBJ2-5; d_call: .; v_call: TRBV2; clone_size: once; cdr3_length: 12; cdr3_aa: CASSGDQETQYF; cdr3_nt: TGTGCCAGCAGTGGCGACCAAGAGACCCAGTACTTC
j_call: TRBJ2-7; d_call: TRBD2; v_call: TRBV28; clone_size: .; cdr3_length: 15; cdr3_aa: CASSMGLAGTYEQYF; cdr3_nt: TGTGCCAGCAGCATGGGACTAGCGGGGACCTACGAGCAGTACTTC
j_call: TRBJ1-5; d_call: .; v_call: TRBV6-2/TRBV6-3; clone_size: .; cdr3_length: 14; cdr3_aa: CASSTGDGNQPQHF; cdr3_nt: TGTGCCAGCAGTACCGGGGACGGCAATCAGCCCCAGCATTTT
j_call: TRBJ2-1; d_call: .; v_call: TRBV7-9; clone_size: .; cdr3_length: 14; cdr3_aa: CASSLNPHGNEQFF; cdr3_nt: TGTGCCAGCAGCTTAAACCCCCACGGGAATGAGCAGTTCTTC
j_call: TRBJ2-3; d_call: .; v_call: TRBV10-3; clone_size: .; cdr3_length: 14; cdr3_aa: CAISEPGVTDTQYF; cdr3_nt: TGTGCCATCAGTGAGCCGGGGGTCACAGATACGCAGTATTTT
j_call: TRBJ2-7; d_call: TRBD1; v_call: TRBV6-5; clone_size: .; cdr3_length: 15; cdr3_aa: CASSNRDRSYYEQYF; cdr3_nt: TGTGCCAGCAGTAACCGGGACAGGAGTTACTACGAGCAGTACTTC
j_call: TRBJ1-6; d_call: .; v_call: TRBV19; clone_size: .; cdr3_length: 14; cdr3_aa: CASSIKGLGSPLHF; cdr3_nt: TGTGCCAGTAGTATTAAGGGCCTGGGGTCACCCCTCCACTTT
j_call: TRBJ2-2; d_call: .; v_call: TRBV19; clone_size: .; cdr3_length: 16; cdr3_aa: CASSQGIFANTGELFF; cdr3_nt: TGTGCCAGTAGTCAGGGAATTTTCGCGAACACCGGGGAGCTGTTTTTT
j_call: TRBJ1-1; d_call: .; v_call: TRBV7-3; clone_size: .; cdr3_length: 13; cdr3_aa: CASSSTGNTEAFF; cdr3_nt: TGTGCCAGCAGCTCGACAGGGAACACTGAAGCTTTCTTT
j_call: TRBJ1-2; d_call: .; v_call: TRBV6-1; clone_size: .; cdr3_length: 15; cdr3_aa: CASSDLTGTNYGYTF; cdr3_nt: TGTGCCAGCAGTGACCTGACAGGTACTAACTATGGCTACACCTTC